This T cell receptor (beta chain) was identified in a study of T cells in Graves' hyperthyroidism and ophthalmopathy. Study-level points and caveats: Peripheral blood also featured most of the thyroid clonotypes expanded above 0.001. Ophthalmopathy was separated from stable hyperthyroidism by a 13 V-J model.

From RNA transcripts, TCR beta CDR3 regions were amplified. HTBI primers were employed in a first-round RT-PCR of the TCR CDR3. Via MiXCR, TCRdb re-called the multiplex PCR reads, giving one row per CDR3 protein. Altogether a few hundred thousand distinct CDR3 sequences are present, around a fifth being singletons, with the ten largest covering under 55%. As for this clonotype: Its antigen is still unknown.

The length of the CDR3 is 15 residues. V gave up 5 bases and J gave up 4 bases, with 17 bases separating them. A patient was excluded if there was uncontrolled infection, other autoimmune disease, pregnancy or lactation. Each diagnosis was grounded in clinical symptoms, serum thyroxine and TRAb, thyroid ultrasound, and orbital computed tomography. Input material: blood. The source of this sequence is a woman in her sixties or seventies with Graves' ophthalmopathy. The J gene is TRBJ2-5, the V gene TRBV12-3 or TRBV12-4; tentatively, D is TRBD1 (6 bases). Written as DNA, the CDR3 is TGTGCCAGCAGTCTCCATGGGGGCTCGGGAGAGACCCAGTACTTC. It is translated as CASSLHGGSGETQYF.